This passage covers 16 T cell receptor beta chains from one sample sequenced in a study of T cell responses to AZD1222 COVID-19 vaccine. Clones were sequenced by immunoSEQ multiplex PCR, and TCRdb holds only the in-frame ones, with some missing. The sample lists approximately 98,000 clones, around 90% occurring once. Sample: peripheral blood, taken on day 0 of MenACWY control vaccination. The origin of the receptors is an adult in good health.

The chain carries TRBV5-4 and TRBJ2-7; 9 bases align to TRBD2. Germline-derived CDR1 and CDR2 are SGHNT and YYREEE (reference sequence). The V segment lost 1 base and the J segment 2 bases; nucleotides outside the gene matches: 7. The CDR3 runs to 16 residues. The CDR3 reads CASSLRAGGPTYEQYF. The CDR3 nucleotides read TGTGCCAGCAGCTTGAGAGCGGGGGGCCCCACCTACGAGCAGTACTTC.

J is TRBJ1-5 and V is TRBV7-8; D is undetermined. CDR1 is SGHVS, CDR2 FQNEAQ, per germline. Trimming shortened V by 3 bases and J by 1 base, and 7 bases separated the two germline ends. The CDR3 contains 14 residues. CDR3 in DNA: TGTGCCAGCAGCTTTTCTGGCAGCAATCAGCCCCAGCATTTT. Protein: CASSFSGSNQPQHF.

This clone was detected only a few times. V gene TRBV7-8 combines with J gene TRBJ1-4; no definite D call. The CDR3 has 13 amino acids. Trimming cost V 2 bases and J 8 bases, with 9 bases left between them. Germline CDR1 SGHVS, CDR2 FQNEAQ. CDR3 amino acids: CASSLYVEEKLFF. The DNA of the CDR3 is TGTGCCAGCAGCTTATACGTAGAAGAAAAACTGTTTTTT.

The CDR3 loop is CASSARVGVMGEQYF. In DNA, the CDR3 is TGTGCCAGCAGCGCCCGCGTCGGGGTTATGGGCGAGCAGTACTTC. The chain has TRBV11-1 and TRBJ2-7; D perhaps matches TRBD2 (5 bases). This CDR3 has 15 amino acids. V gave up 5 bases and J gave up 6 bases, with 20 bases separating them. Germline V CDR1 and CDR2: SGHAT, FQDESV (reference sequence). Full variable domain (remainder filled in from reference TRBV11-1 and TRBJ2-7): EAEVAQSPRYKITEKSQAVAFWCDPISGHATLYWYRQILGQGPELLVQFQDESVVDDSQLPKDRFSAERLKGVDSTLKIQPAELGDSAMYLCASSARVGVMGEQYFGPGTRLTVT.

The V gene is TRBV24-1, the J gene TRBJ1-5; the D gene is possibly TRBD1 (5 bases). V was clipped by 4 bases and J by 6 bases, with 12 bases between them. CDR3 size: 14 residues. Germline V lookup: CDR1 KGHDR, CDR2 SFDVKD. The CDR3 DNA is TGTGCCACCAGTGAAGGTTGGGGCGGTCAGCCCCAGCATTTT. This translates into CATSEGWGGQPQHF.

V usage is TRBV2 and J usage is TRBJ1-2; tentatively, D is TRBD1 (6 bases). This CDR3 is 12 amino acids long. With 6 bases removed from V and 4 bases from J, the gap between germline ends came to 9 bases. Germline assignment: CDR1 SNHLY and CDR2 FYNNEI. The CDR3 DNA follows: TGTGCCAGCAGCGGGGGGGCCTATGGCTACACCTTC. It translates to CASSGGAYGYTF.

J is TRBJ1-6 and V is TRBV6-2 or TRBV6-3, with no clear D. Germline lookup yields CDR1 MNHEY and CDR2 SVGEGT. The CDR3 runs 14 residues. Trimming removed 4 bases from V and 14 bases from J, with 18 bases in between. CDR3 DNA sequence: TGTGCCAGCAGTTTTTTTCAGGACGGACGGGCCCTCCACTTT. Translation gives CASSFFQDGRALHF.

This chain connects TRBV24-1 to TRBJ2-1; 8 bases match TRBD2. J gave up 6 bases and V 2 bases, and 2 bases lay outside the gene matches. From germline, CDR1 is KGHDR and CDR2 SFDVKD. The CDR3 is made up of 14 amino acids. CDR3 sequence (DNA): TGTGCCACCAGTGATTGGCGGGGGGCCAATGAGCAGTTCTTC. Amino acids: CATSDWRGANEQFF.

This rearrangement joins TRBV2 to TRBJ1-5, with D perhaps matching TRBD1 (6 bases). Germline V gives CDR1 SNHLY, CDR2 FYNNEI. Trimming removed 8 bases at V and 0 bases at J, with 14 bases between. This CDR3 is 15 amino acids long. The CDR3 loop reads CASRQGHNSNQPQHF. The CDR3 DNA reads as TGTGCCAGCCGGCAGGGACACAATAGCAATCAGCCCCAGCATTTT.

This chain connects TRBV5-8 to TRBJ1-1; the match to TRBD1 covers 8 bases. The V gene's germline CDR1 is SGHTS and CDR2 YDEGEE. This CDR3 comprises 15 residues. V shed 7 bases and J 8 bases; nucleotides not matched to a gene: 16. The CDR3 sequence is CASALLSGGRVEAFF. In DNA, the CDR3 is TGTGCCAGCGCCCTATTGTCAGGGGGCCGCGTGGAAGCTTTCTTT.

V gene TRBV30 combines with J gene TRBJ1-2; D may be TRBD1 (6 bases). V dropped 2 bases and J dropped 5 bases, with 9 bases sitting between them. The CDR3 loop spans 12 amino acids. The germline V gene has CDR1 GTSNPN and CDR2 SVGIG (reference sequence). CDR3 in amino acids: CAWSPQGYGYTF. For the CDR3, the DNA is TGTGCCTGGAGTCCACAGGGATATGGCTACACCTTC.

As DNA, the CDR3 is TGTGCCAGCTCACACAGGGTGGAGGCCGGGGAGCTGTTTTTT. Its protein product is CASSHRVEAGELFF. The chain employs TRBV18 and TRBJ2-2, with D perhaps matching TRBD1 (6 bases). Germline-derived CDR1 and CDR2 are KGHSH and LQKENI. The length of the CDR3 is 14 residues. Trimming removed 4 bases at V and 6 bases at J, with 12 bases between.

CDR3 in DNA: TGTGCCAGCAGCTACCGGACAGGCCCCAACGAGCAGTACTTC. Its translation is CASSYRTGPNEQYF. The V and J genes are TRBV7-2 and TRBJ2-7, with 7 bases fitting TRBD1. Trimming removed 4 bases from V and 5 bases from J; junction bases left unmatched: 8. The length of the CDR3 is 14 residues. CDR1 and CDR2 (germline): SGHTA, FQGNSA. Drawing the rest from reference TRBV7-2 and TRBJ2-7, the complete variable domain is GAGVSQSPSNKVTEKGKDVELRCDPISGHTALYWYRQSLGQGLEFLIYFQGNSAPDKSGLPSDRFSAERTGGSVSTLTIQRTQQEDSAVYLCASSYRTGPNEQYFGPGTRLTVT.

The J gene is TRBJ1-1, the V gene TRBV15, with TRBD1 as a possible D gene (5 bases). Looked up from germline, CDR1 is LNHNV and CDR2 is YYDKDF (reference sequence). The CDR3 length is 16 residues. V lost 0 bases to trimming and J lost 2 bases, with 13 bases between them. This CDR3 reads CATSRDRGGANTEAFF. The CDR3 bases are TGTGCCACCAGCAGAGATAGGGGCGGAGCAAACACTGAAGCTTTCTTT.

The chain couples TRBV12-3 or TRBV12-4 to TRBJ1-2; a weak D match, TRBD1 (5 bases). This CDR3 has 12 amino acids. Trimming took 5 bases from V and 6 from J, leaving 10 bases between them. DNA of the CDR3: TGTGCCAGCAGTCTCCCGGGGGATGGCTACACCTTC. Translated, it gives CASSLPGDGYTF.

The J gene is TRBJ1-6, the V gene TRBV27; no clear D. CDR1 is MNHEY and CDR2 is SMNVEV in the germline V gene (reference sequence). CDR3 size: 16 residues. V dropped 7 bases and J dropped 7 bases, with 20 bases sitting between them. The CDR3 nucleotides read TGTGCCAGCAAACGCTTTCGGGCGGTATGGAATTCACCCCTCCACTTT. Residues: CASKRFRAVWNSPLHF.